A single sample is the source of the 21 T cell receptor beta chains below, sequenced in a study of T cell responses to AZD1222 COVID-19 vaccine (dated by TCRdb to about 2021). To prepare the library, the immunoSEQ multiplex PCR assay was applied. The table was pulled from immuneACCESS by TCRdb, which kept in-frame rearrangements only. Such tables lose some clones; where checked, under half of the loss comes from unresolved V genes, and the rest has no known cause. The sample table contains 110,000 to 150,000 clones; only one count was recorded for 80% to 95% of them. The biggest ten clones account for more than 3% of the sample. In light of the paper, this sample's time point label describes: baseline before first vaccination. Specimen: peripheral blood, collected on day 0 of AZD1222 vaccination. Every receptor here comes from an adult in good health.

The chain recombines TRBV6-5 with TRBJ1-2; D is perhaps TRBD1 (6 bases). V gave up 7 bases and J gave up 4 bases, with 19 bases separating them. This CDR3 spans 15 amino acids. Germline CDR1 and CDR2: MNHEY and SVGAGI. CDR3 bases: TGTGCCAGCACCCTACGGGTTTCGGACAGCTATGGCTACACCTTC. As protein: CASTLRVSDSYGYTF.

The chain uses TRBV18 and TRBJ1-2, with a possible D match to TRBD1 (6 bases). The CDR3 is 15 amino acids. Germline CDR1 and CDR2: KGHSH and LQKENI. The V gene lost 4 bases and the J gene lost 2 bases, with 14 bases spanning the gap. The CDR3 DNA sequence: TGTGCCAGCTCACTCCTCGACAGGCGGAACTATGGCTACACCTTC. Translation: CASSLLDRRNYGYTF.

CDR3 protein: CAIRTGQGFEETQYF. As DNA, the CDR3 is TGTGCCATCAGGACGGGACAGGGTTTCGAAGAGACCCAGTACTTC. V is TRBV10-3 and J is TRBJ2-5; TRBD1 matches 9 bases. Per germline, CDR1 ENHRY and CDR2 SYGVKD. The CDR3 loop spans 15 amino acids. Trimming removed 6 bases from V and 3 bases from J; junction bases left unmatched: 8.

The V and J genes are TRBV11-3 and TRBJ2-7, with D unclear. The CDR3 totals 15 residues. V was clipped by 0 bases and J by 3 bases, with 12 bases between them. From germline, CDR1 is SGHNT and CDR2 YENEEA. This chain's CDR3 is CASSLDSAFDYEQYF. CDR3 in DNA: TGTGCCAGCAGCTTAGATTCCGCGTTCGACTACGAGCAGTACTTC. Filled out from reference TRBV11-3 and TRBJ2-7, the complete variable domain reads EAGVVQSPRYKIIEKKQPVAFWCNPISGHNTLYWYLQNLGQGPELLIRYENEEAVDDSQLPKDRFSAERLKGVDSTLKIQPAELGDSAVYLCASSLDSAFDYEQYFGPGTRLTVT.

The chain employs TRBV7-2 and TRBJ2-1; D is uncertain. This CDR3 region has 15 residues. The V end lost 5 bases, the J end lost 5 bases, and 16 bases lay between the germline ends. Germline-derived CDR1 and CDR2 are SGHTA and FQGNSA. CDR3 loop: CASSRWRLTNNEQFF. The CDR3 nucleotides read TGTGCCAGCAGCCGCTGGCGACTTACCAACAATGAGCAGTTCTTC.

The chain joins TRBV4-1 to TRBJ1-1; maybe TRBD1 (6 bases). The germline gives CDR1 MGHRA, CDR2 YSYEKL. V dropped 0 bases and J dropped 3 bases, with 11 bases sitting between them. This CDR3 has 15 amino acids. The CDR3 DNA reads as TGCGCCAGCAGCCAAGAATCAGGGGTCCACACTGAAGCTTTCTTT. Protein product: CASSQESGVHTEAFF.

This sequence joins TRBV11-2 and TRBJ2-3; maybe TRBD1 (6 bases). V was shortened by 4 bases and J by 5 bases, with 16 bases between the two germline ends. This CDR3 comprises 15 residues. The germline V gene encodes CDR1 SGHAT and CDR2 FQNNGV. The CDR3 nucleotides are TGTGCCAGCAGCTCTACGGGACATGGACGAGATACGCAGTATTTT. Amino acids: CASSSTGHGRDTQYF.

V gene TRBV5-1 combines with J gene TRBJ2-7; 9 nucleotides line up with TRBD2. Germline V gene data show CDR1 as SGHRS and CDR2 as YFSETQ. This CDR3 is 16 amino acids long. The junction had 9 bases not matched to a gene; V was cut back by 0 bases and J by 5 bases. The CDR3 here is CASSLAKAGGFHEQYF. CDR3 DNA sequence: TGCGCCAGCAGCTTGGCCAAGGCGGGAGGGTTCCACGAGCAGTACTTC.

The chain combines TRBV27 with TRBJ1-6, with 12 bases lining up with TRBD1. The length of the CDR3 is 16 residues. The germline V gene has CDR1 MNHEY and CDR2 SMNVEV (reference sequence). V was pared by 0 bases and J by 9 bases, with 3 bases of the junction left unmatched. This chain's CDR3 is CASSLSGQGALSPLHF. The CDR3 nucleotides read TGTGCCAGCAGTTTATCGGGACAGGGGGCGCTTTCACCCCTCCACTTT.

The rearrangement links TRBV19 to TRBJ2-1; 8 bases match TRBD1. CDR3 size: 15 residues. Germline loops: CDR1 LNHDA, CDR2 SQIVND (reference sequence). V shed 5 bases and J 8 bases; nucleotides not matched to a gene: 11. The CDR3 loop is CASSLPTGAGYEQFF. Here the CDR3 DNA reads TGTGCCAGTAGTCTACCGACAGGGGCGGGCTATGAGCAGTTCTTC.

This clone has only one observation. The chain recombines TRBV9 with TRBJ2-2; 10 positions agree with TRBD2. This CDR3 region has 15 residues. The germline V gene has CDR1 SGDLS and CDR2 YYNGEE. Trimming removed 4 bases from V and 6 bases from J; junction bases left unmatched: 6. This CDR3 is CASSPIAGGAGELFF. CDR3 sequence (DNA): TGTGCCAGCAGCCCGATAGCGGGAGGCGCCGGGGAGCTGTTTTTT.

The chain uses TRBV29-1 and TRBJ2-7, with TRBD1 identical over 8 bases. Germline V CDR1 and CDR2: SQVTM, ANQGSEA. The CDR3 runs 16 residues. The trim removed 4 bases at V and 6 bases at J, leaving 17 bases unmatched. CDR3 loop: CSVATYPGQEHREQYF. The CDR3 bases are TGCAGCGTTGCGACTTATCCGGGACAGGAACATCGCGAGCAGTACTTC.

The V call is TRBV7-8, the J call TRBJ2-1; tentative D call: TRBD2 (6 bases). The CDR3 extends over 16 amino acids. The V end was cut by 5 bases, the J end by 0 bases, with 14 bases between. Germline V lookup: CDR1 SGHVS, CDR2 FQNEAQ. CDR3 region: CASSPRRVGSYNEQFF. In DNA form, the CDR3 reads TGTGCCAGCAGCCCCAGGAGGGTGGGCTCCTACAATGAGCAGTTCTTC.

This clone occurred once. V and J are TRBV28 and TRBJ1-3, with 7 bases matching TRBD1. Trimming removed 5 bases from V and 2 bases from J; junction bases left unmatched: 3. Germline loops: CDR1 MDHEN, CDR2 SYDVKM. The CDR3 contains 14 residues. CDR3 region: CASSVGTAGNTIYF. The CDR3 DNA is TGTGCCAGCAGTGTGGGGACAGCTGGAAACACCATATATTTT.

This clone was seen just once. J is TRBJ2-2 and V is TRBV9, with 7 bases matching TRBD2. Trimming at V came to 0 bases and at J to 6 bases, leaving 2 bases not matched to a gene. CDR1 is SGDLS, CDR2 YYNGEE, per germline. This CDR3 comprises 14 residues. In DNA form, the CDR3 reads TGTGCCAGCAGCGTAGCTCTAGCGGCCGGGGAGCTGTTTTTT. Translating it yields CASSVALAAGELFF.

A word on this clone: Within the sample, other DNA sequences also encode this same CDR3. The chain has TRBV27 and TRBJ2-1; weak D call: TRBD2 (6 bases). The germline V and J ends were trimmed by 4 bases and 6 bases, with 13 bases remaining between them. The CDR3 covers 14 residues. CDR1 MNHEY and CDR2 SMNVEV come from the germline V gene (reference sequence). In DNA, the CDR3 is TGTGCCAGCAGTTACGGGCAGGGAGGCAATGAGCAGTTCTTC. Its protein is CASSYGQGGNEQFF.

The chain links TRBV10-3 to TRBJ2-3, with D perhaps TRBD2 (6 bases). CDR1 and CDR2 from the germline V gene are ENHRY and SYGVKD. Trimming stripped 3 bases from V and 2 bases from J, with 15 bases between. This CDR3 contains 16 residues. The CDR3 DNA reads TGTGCCATCAGTGACCCCCCCGGGGGAGTCACAGATACGCAGTATTTT. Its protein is CAISDPPGGVTDTQYF.

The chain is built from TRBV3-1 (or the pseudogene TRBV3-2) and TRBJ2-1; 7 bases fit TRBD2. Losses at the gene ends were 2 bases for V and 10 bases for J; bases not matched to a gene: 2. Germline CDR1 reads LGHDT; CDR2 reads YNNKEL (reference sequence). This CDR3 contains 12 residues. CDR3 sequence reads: CASSQMGLEQFF. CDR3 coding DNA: TGTGCCAGCAGCCAAATGGGACTAGAGCAGTTCTTC.

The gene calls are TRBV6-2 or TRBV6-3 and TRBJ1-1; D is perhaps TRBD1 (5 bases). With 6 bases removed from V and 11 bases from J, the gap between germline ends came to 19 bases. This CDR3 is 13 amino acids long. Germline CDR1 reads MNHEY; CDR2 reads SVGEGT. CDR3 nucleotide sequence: TGTGCCAGCAGCCGCCGGGGGGGTCGGACCGCTTTCTTT. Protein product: CASSRRGGRTAFF.

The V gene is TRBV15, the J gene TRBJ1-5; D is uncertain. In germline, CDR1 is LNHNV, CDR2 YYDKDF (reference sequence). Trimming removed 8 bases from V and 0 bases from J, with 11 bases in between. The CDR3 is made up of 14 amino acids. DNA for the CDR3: TGTGCCACCCGAAGGTCAAATAGCAATCAGCCCCAGCATTTT. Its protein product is CATRRSNSNQPQHF.

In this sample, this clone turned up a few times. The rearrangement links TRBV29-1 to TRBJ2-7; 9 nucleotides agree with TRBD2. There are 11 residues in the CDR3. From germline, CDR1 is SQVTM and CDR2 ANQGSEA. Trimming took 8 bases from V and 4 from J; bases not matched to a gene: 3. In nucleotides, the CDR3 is TGCAGCACTACTAGCGGGTACGAGCAGTACTTC. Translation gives CSTTSGYEQYF.